One and the same sample provided the 22 T cell receptor beta chains below, sequenced in a study of CD8 T cells in ankylosing spondylitis (dated by TCRdb to 2015 to 2018). Results and caveats for the whole study, not just this receptor: A TCR beta motif of about 8 highly homologous amino acid variants appeared characteristic of blood from ankylosing spondylitis patients.

These TCRs are of unknown antigen specificity. The library was prepared using 5' RACE. The data were produced on an Illumina HiSeq 2500. The raw public reads went through TCRdb reprocessing: fastp at Q25, MiXCR clone calling, in-frame beta chains kept. Rows are combined by CDR3 protein, so each entry shows the most common genes and DNA. The sample data list 250,000 to 350,000 distinct CDR3 sequences, and 6.5% to 10% of these were observed just once. The top ten constitute more than 14% of the sample. The sample was blood, either unsorted or a sorted T cell fraction (not recorded which). These receptors all stem from a male donor with ankylosing spondylitis.

A few counts support this clonotype. V gene TRBV5-1 combines with J gene TRBJ2-2; 11 nucleotides agree with TRBD2. Germline trimming cut 0 bases from V and 4 bases from J; bases unmatched to any gene: 2. Germline CDR1 SGHRS, CDR2 YFSETQ. The CDR3 is 16 residues long. This CDR3 reads CASSLVLAGATGELFF. Written as DNA, the CDR3 is TGCGCCAGCAGCTTGGTACTAGCGGGGGCCACCGGGGAGCTGTTTTTT.

The rearrangement uses TRBV5-1 and TRBJ2-7; D may be TRBD2 (6 bases). The CDR3 covers 15 residues. From germline, CDR1 is SGHRS and CDR2 YFSETQ. V was cut by 4 bases and J by 0 bases, with 14 bases left in between. The CDR3, as DNA: TGCGCCAGCAGCCTAACTAGCTTATCCTCCTACGAGCAGTACTTC. This gives the protein CASSLTSLSSYEQYF.

This clonotype was recorded a few times. The rearrangement links TRBV19 to TRBJ1-5, with TRBD1 matching 7 bases. Trimming removed 4 bases from V and 1 base from J; junction bases left unmatched: 4. The CDR3 is 15 amino acids. Germline values: CDR1 LNHDA, CDR2 SQIVND (reference sequence). CDR3 coding DNA: TGTGCCAGTAGTACCGTACAGGGGAGCAATCAGCCCCAGCATTTT. Translation: CASSTVQGSNQPQHF.

V usage is TRBV27 and J usage is TRBJ2-1; 13 bases line up with TRBD2. The CDR3 runs 14 residues. Germline values: CDR1 MNHEY, CDR2 SMNVEV (reference sequence). The junction had 4 bases not matched to a gene; V was cut back by 5 bases and J by 9 bases. CDR3 DNA sequence: TGTGCCAGCAGTGAAGGACTAGCGGGAGCTGAGCAGTTCTTC. It yields the protein CASSEGLAGAEQFF.

As for this clonotype: Its ends do not fully match the called genes, so a read error is possible. This chain links TRBV5-5 with TRBJ2-1; a weak D match, TRBD1 (6 bases). The CDR3 is 17 amino acids. Germline-derived CDR1 and CDR2 are SGHKS and YYEKEE (reference sequence). CDR3 sequence (DNA): TGTGTCAGCAGCCAGGGACAAAAAAGCTTCTCCTACAATGAGCAGTTCTTC. It specifies CVSSQGQKSFSYNEQFF.

At least ten counts were recorded for this clonotype. The chain joins TRBV7-9 to TRBJ2-2; a possible D gene is TRBD2 (5 bases). There are 16 residues in the CDR3. The germline V and J ends were trimmed by 6 bases and 3 bases, with 17 bases remaining between them. The germline V gene has CDR1 SEHNR and CDR2 FQNEAQ (reference sequence). Here the CDR3 DNA reads TGTGCCAGCAGGGACGGGAAGGACGGATACACCGGGGAGCTGTTTTTT. Protein product: CASRDGKDGYTGELFF.

The table lists this clonotype with many counts. J is TRBJ2-4 and V is TRBV15; 7 positions match TRBD1. Germline CDR1 LNHNV, CDR2 YYDKDF (reference sequence). Trimming removed 3 bases from V and 0 bases from J; junction bases left unmatched: 8. The CDR3 sequence is 17 residues long. The CDR3 bases are TGTGCCACCAGCAGCCTTCACAGGGGTTTAGCCAAAAACATTCAGTACTTC. Its protein product is CATSSLHRGLAKNIQYF.

The sample holds a few counts of this clonotype. The CDR3 region has the DNA TGTGCCAGCAGTCACAGGGCGGGGGTAACTAATGAAAAACTGTTTTTT. Amino acids: CASSHRAGVTNEKLFF. The V call is TRBV12-3 or TRBV12-4, the J call TRBJ1-4, with a possible D match to TRBD1 (6 bases). The V end was cut by 5 bases, the J end by 1 base, with 14 bases between. The CDR3 is 16 amino acids.

This chain uses TRBV20-1 with TRBJ2-1, with D possibly matching TRBD2 (6 bases). Between the trimmed V and J ends, which lost 6 bases and 0 bases, there was a span of 24 bases. The germline V gene encodes CDR1 DFQATT and CDR2 SNEGSKA (reference sequence). The CDR3 has 18 residues. CDR3 loop: CSANPRAGLSSSYNEQFF. The CDR3 bases are TGCAGTGCCAACCCCAGGGCGGGACTGTCGAGCTCCTACAATGAGCAGTTCTTC.

In its sample, this clonotype was seen many times. The chain carries TRBV29-1 and TRBJ2-7; TRBD1 is a possible D gene (6 bases). V lost 5 bases, J lost 3 bases, and 14 bases lay in between. The germline V gene encodes CDR1 SQVTM and CDR2 ANQGSEA. The length of the CDR3 is 13 residues. DNA of the CDR3: TGCAGCGTTTTGGGGGCTAGGGGCTACGAGCAGTACTTC. Its protein product is CSVLGARGYEQYF.

This chain joins TRBV5-1 and TRBJ2-2, with 7 bases lining up with TRBD1. In germline, CDR1 is SGHRS, CDR2 YFSETQ. CDR3 length equals 14 residues. The J segment lost 6 bases and the V segment lost 0 bases, leaving 2 bases of the junction unmatched. CDR3 DNA: TGCGCCAGCAGCTTGGAACAGGGGCCCGGGGAGCTGTTTTTT. Its translation: CASSLEQGPGELFF.

Remarks on this clonotype: This could be a read error, since a much larger clone is one nucleotide away. Likely a read error: the CDR3 ends without its conserved phenylalanine or tryptophan. The J gene is TRBJ1-2, the V gene TRBV5-6; 8 bases match TRBD1. This CDR3 is built from 15 residues. V shed 4 bases, J shed 4 bases, and the junction held 9 bases outside the gene matches. Per the germline V gene, CDR1 is SGHDT and CDR2 is YYEEEE. CDR3: CASSPGADRAYGYTS. CDR3 sequence (DNA): TGTGCCAGCAGCCCCGGGGCGGACAGGGCCTATGGCTACACCTCC.

V is TRBV24-1 and J is TRBJ1-2; 8 bases align to TRBD1. Germline assignment: CDR1 KGHDR and CDR2 SFDVKD. J was trimmed by 5 bases and V by 3 bases; bases with no gene match: 7. The CDR3 is made up of 15 amino acids. As DNA, the CDR3 is TGTGCCACCAGTGATCGTAGGACAGGGTGGTATGGCTACACCTTC. Translated: CATSDRRTGWYGYTF.

CDR3 amino acids: CASSLGRGTGELFF. CDR3 bases: TGCGCCAGCAGCCTGGGCAGAGGAACCGGGGAGCTGTTTTTT. This chain links TRBV4-1 with TRBJ2-2; D ambiguous. Looked up from germline, CDR1 is MGHRA and CDR2 is YSYEKL. Trimming removed 4 bases from V and 5 bases from J, with 11 bases in between. There are 14 residues in the CDR3.

V is TRBV5-6 and J is TRBJ2-5, with 8 nucleotides matching TRBD2. J gave up 5 bases and V 0 bases, and 15 bases lay outside the gene matches. Germline assignment: CDR1 SGHDT and CDR2 YYEEEE. The CDR3 contains 18 residues. The CDR3 here is CASSLGTVPAGAGETQYF. CDR3 nucleotide sequence: TGTGCCAGCAGCTTGGGTACTGTTCCAGCGGGAGCCGGGGAGACCCAGTACTTC.

Concerning this clonotype itself: Being one base from a much bigger clone, this may be a read error. The V call is TRBV27, the J call TRBJ2-3; D perhaps matches TRBD2 (5 bases). The CDR3 spans 13 residues. Germline values: CDR1 MNHEY, CDR2 SMNVEV (reference sequence). CDR3 sequence: CASRGRGTNTQYF. CDR3 bases: TGTGCCAGCAGGGGGAGAGGCACAAATACGCAGTATTTT.

The chain employs TRBV14 and TRBJ1-3; D possibly corresponds to TRBD1 (6 bases). Per germline, CDR1 SGHDN and CDR2 FVKESK. V was trimmed by 5 bases and J by 2 bases, leaving 10 bases between them. The CDR3 covers 14 residues. The CDR3 DNA reads TGTGCCAGCAGCGAGTACAGGGCTGGAAACACCATATATTTT. It is translated as CASSEYRAGNTIYF. Full variable domain (missing parts from reference TRBV14 and TRBJ1-3): EAGVTQFPSHSVIEKGQTVTLRCDPISGHDNLYWYRRVMGKEIKFLLHFVKESKQDESGMPNNRFLAERTGGTYSTLKVQPAELEDSGVYFCASSEYRAGNTIYFGEGSWLTVV.

This clonotype has ten or more counts. The chain carries TRBV29-1 and TRBJ2-7; tentative D call: TRBD2 (6 bases). Trimming shortened V by 6 bases and J by 3 bases, and 12 bases separated the two germline ends. Germline-derived CDR1 and CDR2 are SQVTM and ANQGSEA. The CDR3 covers 12 residues. The CDR3 DNA reads as TGCAGCGTCGACGGGGGAATCTACGAGCAGTACTTC. It is translated as CSVDGGIYEQYF.

The chain uses TRBV6-1 and TRBJ2-7, with 10 bases identical to TRBD2. The V gene's germline CDR1 is MNHNS and CDR2 SASEGT. Losses at the gene ends were 0 bases for V and 4 bases for J; bases not matched to a gene: 9. CDR3 length: 17 residues. This CDR3 reads CASSEAGASGSWYEQYF. The DNA for the CDR3 is TGTGCCAGCAGTGAAGCGGGTGCTAGCGGGAGTTGGTACGAGCAGTACTTC.

This clonotype showed up many times. The V gene is TRBV20-1, the J gene TRBJ2-1, with D perhaps TRBD1 or TRBD2 (5 bases each). The V gene lost 6 bases and the J gene lost 9 bases, with 12 bases spanning the gap. The CDR3 contains 11 residues. Looked up from germline, CDR1 is DFQATT and CDR2 is SNEGSKA (reference sequence). Written as DNA, the CDR3 is TGCAGTGCCGACGGGGCTTTTGAGCAGTTCTTC. It specifies CSADGAFEQFF.

This clonotype came up a few times. V gene TRBV19 combines with J gene TRBJ1-1; D perhaps matches TRBD1 (5 bases). This CDR3 spans 15 amino acids. The germline V gene has CDR1 LNHDA and CDR2 SQIVND (reference sequence). V shed 6 bases and J shed 5 bases, with 19 bases lying between them. This CDR3 reads CASRYNTRGRTEAFF. CDR3 DNA: TGTGCCAGTAGGTACAACACCCGGGGACGGACTGAAGCTTTCTTT.

This clonotype was picked up a small number of times. V gene TRBV4-1 combines with J gene TRBJ2-1, with 11 positions matching TRBD2. V lost 0 bases to trimming and J lost 4 bases; unmatched junction nucleotides: 2. Germline V gene sequence: CDR1 MGHRA, CDR2 YSYEKL. The CDR3 consists of 16 residues. The CDR3 sequence is CASSQEGTSGYNEQFF. The CDR3 nucleotides are TGCGCCAGCAGCCAAGAAGGGACTAGCGGATACAATGAGCAGTTCTTC.